Following are 25 T cell receptor beta chains from one sample sequenced in a study of blood T cell repertoires in COVID-19. Produced via immunoSEQ multiplex PCR; TCRdb's table is partial and in-frame only. The table includes 300,000 to 350,000 clones, 85% to 95% detected once. Sequenced sample: PBMCs or T cells enriched from blood (not recorded which). The receptors derive from a woman aged 25 to 39 who had been exposed to COVID-19.

The V call is TRBV30, the J call TRBJ1-3; 8 bases match TRBD1. CDR1 GTSNPN and CDR2 SVGIG come from the germline V gene (reference sequence). The CDR3 contains 15 residues. The ends lost 5 bases at V and 0 bases at J; junction bases unmatched: 6. The CDR3 DNA is TGTGCCTGGGCTGACAGGGGCTACTCTGGAAACACCATATATTTT. Its protein is CAWADRGYSGNTIYF. Variable domain in full (rest from reference TRBV30 and TRBJ1-3): SQTIHQWPATLVQPVGSPLSLECTVEGTSNPNLYWYRQAAGRGLQLLFYSVGIGQISSEVPQNLSASRPQDRQFILSSKKLLLSDSGFYLCAWADRGYSGNTIYFGEGSWLTVV.

This clone has just one count. The chain couples TRBV5-1 to TRBJ1-2; D is perhaps TRBD1 (5 bases). This CDR3 region has 15 residues. Deletions cut 4 bases from V and 0 bases from J, with 13 bases between. In germline, CDR1 is SGHRS, CDR2 YFSETQ. DNA of the CDR3: TGCGCCAGCAGCGCCGGACACCGATCTAACTATGGCTACACCTTC. This translates into CASSAGHRSNYGYTF.

CDR3 coding DNA: TGTGCCAGCAGCCAAGAACGAGCGGGGGGCTCCTACAATGAGCAGTTCTTC. As protein: CASSQERAGGSYNEQFF. V is TRBV4-2 and J is TRBJ2-1; 9 bases are shared with TRBD2. V was clipped by 0 bases and J by 0 bases; unmatched bases: 3. CDR1 is LGHNA and CDR2 is YNFKEQ in the germline V gene. This CDR3 comprises 17 residues.

This clone has at least ten counts. In DNA, the CDR3 is TGTGCCAGCAGTGATTCAGGGTACACTGAAGCTTTCTTT. It specifies CASSDSGYTEAFF. The genes are TRBV2 and TRBJ1-1, with D maybe TRBD1 (5 bases). The germline V gene encodes CDR1 SNHLY and CDR2 FYNNEI. Between the trimmed V and J ends, which lost 3 bases and 3 bases, there was a span of 8 bases. This CDR3 region has 13 residues.

V is TRBV6-4 and J is TRBJ1-3, with a weak D call TRBD1 (6 bases). V lost 3 bases to trimming and J lost 0 bases, with 12 bases between them. The CDR3 totals 16 residues. Germline assignment: CDR1 MRHNA and CDR2 SNTAGT. CDR3 region: CASSDPDRFSGNTIYF. CDR3 in DNA: TGTGCCAGCAGTGATCCCGACAGGTTCTCTGGAAACACCATATATTTT.

V is TRBV15 and J is TRBJ2-3; 9 bases match TRBD2. V lost 8 bases, J lost 8 bases, and 11 bases stayed unmatched. The CDR3 runs to 14 residues. Germline CDR1 LNHNV, CDR2 YYDKDF (reference sequence). In DNA, the CDR3 is TGTGCCACCTATGTCAAGCGGGGGGCGCGTACGCAGTATTTT. It encodes CATYVKRGARTQYF.

The V gene is TRBV7-6, the J gene TRBJ2-5; TRBD2 aligns across 8 bases. The germline CDR1 and CDR2 sequences are SGHVS and FNYEAQ. Trimming cost V 4 bases and J 5 bases; bases outside gene matches: 12. CDR3 size: 16 residues. CDR3 region: CASSSIAGRTGETQYF. In DNA, the CDR3 is TGTGCCAGCAGCTCGATAGCGGGGCGAACTGGGGAGACCCAGTACTTC.

The V and J genes are TRBV4-2 and TRBJ1-3; D unresolved. V was shortened by 1 base and J by 3 bases, with 10 bases between the two germline ends. CDR3 length equals 15 residues. Germline assignment: CDR1 LGHNA and CDR2 YNFKEQ. CDR3 residues: CASSQVEAGGNTIYF. Here the CDR3 DNA reads TGTGCCAGCAGCCAAGTGGAGGCAGGTGGAAACACCATATATTTT.

J is TRBJ1-6 and V is TRBV19, with D possibly TRBD1 on 5 matching bases. The length of the CDR3 is 16 residues. Germline loops: CDR1 LNHDA, CDR2 SQIVND (reference sequence). V was shortened by 2 bases and J by 5 bases, with 13 bases between the two germline ends. CDR3: CASSILFRVHNSPLHF. The CDR3 coding sequence is TGTGCCAGTAGTATACTCTTCAGGGTCCATAATTCACCCCTCCACTTT.

The rearrangement links TRBV14 to TRBJ2-2; D remains ambiguous. Germline-derived CDR1 and CDR2 are SGHDN and FVKESK. V was cut by 0 bases and J by 0 bases, with 14 bases left in between. This CDR3 is built from 18 residues. This CDR3 is CASSQDLSGPANTGELFF. In nucleotides, the CDR3 is TGTGCCAGCAGCCAAGATCTTTCAGGCCCCGCGAACACCGGGGAGCTGTTTTTT.

The rearrangement links TRBV9 to TRBJ1-2; D not certain. This CDR3 is built from 15 residues. Between the trimmed V and J ends, which lost 0 bases and 2 bases, there was a span of 11 bases. CDR1 is SGDLS, CDR2 YYNGEE, per germline. The DNA of the CDR3 is TGTGCCAGCAGCGTAGAACCGACATTCAACTATGGCTACACCTTC. Translation: CASSVEPTFNYGYTF.

This clone was detected once. V and J are TRBV9 and TRBJ1-1; possibly TRBD1 for D (6 bases). The V gene's germline CDR1 is SGDLS and CDR2 YYNGEE. V lost 3 bases to trimming and J lost 2 bases, with 11 bases between them. CDR3 length: 14 amino acids. The chain's CDR3 is CASSGMDRNTEAFF. The CDR3 nucleotides are TGTGCCAGCAGCGGGATGGACAGAAACACTGAAGCTTTCTTT.

The chain combines TRBV11-2 with TRBJ1-1; weak D call: TRBD1 (5 bases). Germline lookup yields CDR1 SGHAT and CDR2 FQNNGV. Between the trimmed V and J ends, which lost 1 base and 2 bases, there was a span of 14 bases. The length of the CDR3 is 16 residues. The CDR3 loop reads CASSLVKGRGNTEAFF. The CDR3 nucleotides are TGTGCCAGCAGCTTAGTGAAGGGGAGGGGAAACACTGAAGCTTTCTTT.

This rearrangement joins TRBV19 to TRBJ2-6; D ambiguous. The CDR3 consists of 15 residues. CDR1 is LNHDA and CDR2 is SQIVND in the germline V gene (reference sequence). The V and J ends lost 3 bases and 0 bases respectively, with 6 bases between them. This CDR3 is CASSIGLSGANVLTF. Written as DNA, the CDR3 is TGTGCCAGTAGTATTGGGCTCTCTGGGGCCAACGTCCTGACTTTC. The variable domain in full, completed from reference TRBV19 and TRBJ2-6, reads DGGITQSPKYLFRKEGQNVTLSCEQNLNHDAMYWYRQDPGQGLRLIYYSQIVNDFQKGDIAEGYSVSREKKESFPLTVTSAQKNPTAFYLCASSIGLSGANVLTFGAGSRLTVL.

In its sample, this clone was seen once. The J gene is TRBJ1-6, the V gene TRBV5-1; D unresolved. Germline assignment: CDR1 SGHRS and CDR2 YFSETQ. V lost 2 bases to trimming and J lost 0 bases, with 9 bases between them. This CDR3 contains 16 residues. CDR3 sequence: CASSFYSSSYNSPLHF. In DNA, the CDR3 is TGCGCCAGCAGCTTCTACTCGAGCTCCTATAATTCACCCCTCCACTTT.

The chain has TRBV21-1 and TRBJ2-7; TRBD2 is taken as the D call from the table, unchecked against the DNA. TRBV21-1 is given as a pseudogene. The CDR3 runs to 15 residues. Here the CDR3 DNA reads TGTGCCAGCAGCAAAGTAAGTTCGTCGGTTTACGAGCAGTACTTC. Translation: CASSKVSSSVYEQYF.

CDR3 bases: TGTGCCAGCAGGAGGGGGGGGGTTGGCACAGATACGCAGTATTTT. It yields the protein CASRRGGVGTDTQYF. This sequence joins TRBV2 and TRBJ2-3; TRBD2 might be the D (7 bases). Trimming pared 6 bases from V and 1 base from J, leaving 14 bases between. Germline V CDR1 and CDR2: SNHLY, FYNNEI. This CDR3 has 15 amino acids.

This clone appeared a single time. This sequence joins TRBV5-5 and TRBJ1-4; a possible D gene is TRBD1 (6 bases). The V gene's germline CDR1 is SGHKS and CDR2 YYEKEE (reference sequence). This CDR3 is 15 amino acids long. The V end lost 4 bases, the J end lost 1 base, and 11 bases lay between the germline ends. CDR3 protein: CASSINRVTNEKLFF. CDR3 nucleotide sequence: TGTGCCAGCAGCATTAACAGGGTAACTAATGAAAAACTGTTTTTT.

The chain has TRBV5-4 and TRBJ1-2, with TRBD1 identical over 11 bases. The CDR3 runs 15 residues. Trimming took 4 bases from V and 8 from J; bases not matched to a gene: 10. Germline CDR1 is SGHNT and CDR2 is YYREEE (reference sequence). The CDR3 region has the DNA TGTGCCAGCAGCATGCCGGGACAGGGGGGTTCCGGCTACACCTTC. Its translation is CASSMPGQGGSGYTF.

The CDR3 sequence is CASSAEQGSYEQYF. The CDR3 DNA reads as TGTGCCAGCAGCGCCGAGCAGGGCTCGTACGAGCAGTACTTC. The V call is TRBV2, the J call TRBJ2-7, with D possibly TRBD1 on 5 matching bases. CDR1 and CDR2 from the germline V gene are SNHLY and FYNNEI. CDR3 length: 14 amino acids. Trimming removed 6 bases at V and 4 bases at J, with 16 bases between.

The genes are TRBV4-3 and TRBJ1-3; 8 bases map to TRBD1. Germline values: CDR1 LGHNA, CDR2 YSLEER. The CDR3 spans 18 residues. The junction had 11 bases not matched to a gene; V was cut back by 0 bases and J by 4 bases. CDR3 sequence: CASSQDPMAGGAGNTIYF. The CDR3 region has the DNA TGCGCCAGCAGCCAAGATCCCATGGCAGGGGGCGCCGGAAACACCATATATTTT.

This sequence joins TRBV4-2 and TRBJ2-3; 7 bases are shared with TRBD2. Germline V gene lookup returns CDR1 LGHNA and CDR2 YNFKEQ. Trimming cost V 3 bases and J 3 bases; bases outside gene matches: 12. The CDR3 is 17 residues long. The CDR3 DNA follows: TGTGCCAGCAGCCATTTCCTCGGACTAGGTAGGACAGATACGCAGTATTTT. This encodes CASSHFLGLGRTDTQYF.

J is TRBJ2-1 and V is TRBV11-2; no definite D call. Germline loops: CDR1 SGHAT, CDR2 FQNNGV. The CDR3 spans 14 residues. The V end was cut by 5 bases, the J end by 0 bases, with 8 bases between. The CDR3 DNA reads as TGTGCCAGCAGCCCCAGTTTCTCCTACAATGAGCAGTTCTTC. This gives the protein CASSPSFSYNEQFF.

J is TRBJ2-5 and V is TRBV25-1; 11 positions agree with TRBD1. J was trimmed by 4 bases and V by 10 bases; bases with no gene match: 11. CDR1 MGHDK and CDR2 SYGVNS come from the germline V gene. CDR3 length equals 15 residues. CDR3 sequence: CATRTGGAPGETQYF. The DNA for the CDR3 is TGTGCCACCAGGACAGGGGGCGCCCCCGGAGAGACCCAGTACTTC.

The gene calls are TRBV5-8 and TRBJ2-5, with D tentatively TRBD1 (5 bases). Germline assignment: CDR1 SGHTS and CDR2 YDEGEE. V lost 4 bases, J lost 0 bases, and 10 bases lay in between. This CDR3 region has 14 residues. The CDR3 sequence is CASSKTAYQETQYF. In DNA, the CDR3 is TGTGCCAGCAGCAAGACAGCGTACCAAGAGACCCAGTACTTC. The complete variable domain, with remaining parts taken from reference TRBV5-8 and TRBJ2-5, reads EAGVTQSPTHLIKTRGQQATLRCSPISGHTSVYWYQQALGLGLQFLLWYDEGEERNRGNFPPRFSGRQFPNYSSELNVNALELEDSALYLCASSKTAYQETQYFGPGTRLLVL.